These 26 T cell receptor beta chains came from one sample sequenced in a study of regulatory T cells. Findings and limits, study-wide: Regulatory T cells from CD3G-deficient patients were less diverse than autologous conventional CD4+ cells and control regulatory cells.

These TCRs' antigens remain unknown. Amplification used 52 TRBV primers and 13 TRBJ primers. Repertoires were generated with immunoSEQ multiplex PCR, while TCRdb's copy carries only in-frame clones and drops some. The sample has 3,000 to 3,500 clones; approximately 96% are singletons. The specimen sequenced was CD4+ Tregs sorted from blood. These receptors were taken from a person under 30 with CD3G deficiency.

The chain combines TRBV19 with TRBJ2-2; D not resolved. The CDR3 runs to 14 residues. The germline V gene has CDR1 LNHDA and CDR2 SQIVND (reference sequence). Trimming removed 2 bases from V and 8 bases from J, with 12 bases in between. Here the CDR3 DNA reads TGTGCCAGTAGTATACGCCGGTTCAGTGGGGAGCTGTTTTTT. Protein sequence: CASSIRRFSGELFF. The whole variable domain, remainder taken from reference TRBV19 and TRBJ2-2, is DGGITQSPKYLFRKEGQNVTLSCEQNLNHDAMYWYRQDPGQGLRLIYYSQIVNDFQKGDIAEGYSVSREKKESFPLTVTSAQKNPTAFYLCASSIRRFSGELFFGEGSRLTVL.

This clone has just a few counts. The chain has TRBV18 and TRBJ2-7, with a weak D call TRBD1 (5 bases). The CDR3 totals 13 residues. Germline V lookup: CDR1 KGHSH, CDR2 LQKENI. Trimming removed 3 bases from V and 9 bases from J, with 15 bases in between. CDR3: CASSPAAGRLQYF. CDR3 DNA sequence: TGTGCCAGCTCACCGGCGGCAGGGCGGTTGCAGTACTTC.

This chain uses TRBV10-3 with TRBJ1-2, with no clear D. CDR3 size: 15 residues. CDR1 is ENHRY and CDR2 is SYGVKD in the germline V gene. The germline V and J ends were trimmed by 4 bases and 2 bases, with 14 bases remaining between them. The CDR3 sequence is CAISGPDRGNYGYTF. CDR3 coding DNA: TGTGCCATCAGTGGCCCGGACCGAGGCAACTATGGCTACACCTTC.

The chain is built from TRBV19 and TRBJ1-1; 8 bases align to TRBD1. V dropped 4 bases and J dropped 1; count of bases not matched to a gene: 8. Per the germline V gene, CDR1 is LNHDA and CDR2 is SQIVND (reference sequence). The CDR3 covers 16 residues. The CDR3 reads CASSNPWTGRNTEAFF. The CDR3 DNA reads as TGTGCCAGTAGTAATCCCTGGACAGGGAGGAACACTGAAGCTTTCTTT.

V usage is TRBV5-1 and J usage is TRBJ2-3; TRBD1 might be the D (5 bases). V was pared by 4 bases and J by 2 bases, with 14 bases between. In germline, CDR1 is SGHRS, CDR2 YFSETQ. The CDR3 has 15 residues. CDR3 coding DNA: TGCGCCAGCAGCGTGGACAATAAGCCCACAGATACGCAGTATTTT. Protein sequence: CASSVDNKPTDTQYF.

V and J are TRBV7-8 and TRBJ2-6; a weak D match, TRBD1 (5 bases). Germline loops: CDR1 SGHVS, CDR2 FQNEAQ. V gave up 1 base and J gave up 2 bases, with 6 bases separating them. The CDR3 covers 15 residues. The CDR3: CASSLGTTGANVLTF. In DNA, the CDR3 is TGTGCCAGCAGCTTAGGGACAACTGGGGCCAACGTCCTGACTTTC.

The V and J genes are TRBV28 and TRBJ2-7, with unresolved D. The germline gives CDR1 MDHEN, CDR2 SYDVKM. With 3 bases removed from V and 5 bases from J, the gap between germline ends came to 17 bases. The CDR3 has 15 residues. CDR3 nucleotide sequence: TGTGCCAGCAGTTTTTGGGGTGGTAGAACTCACGAGCAGTACTTC. It yields the protein CASSFWGGRTHEQYF.

This clone was detected once. CDR3 region: CASSLAGEFYNEQFF. Written as DNA, the CDR3 is TGCGCCAGCAGCCTAGCGGGGGAGTTCTACAATGAGCAGTTCTTC. The chain carries TRBV5-1 and TRBJ2-1; TRBD2 aligns across 10 bases. Unmatched junction bases numbered 4, after V lost 4 bases and J lost 3 bases. This CDR3 has 15 residues. Germline CDR1 is SGHRS and CDR2 is YFSETQ.

The chain combines TRBV6-1 with TRBJ2-1, with a weak D call TRBD1 (5 bases). This CDR3 has 14 residues. Germline V gives CDR1 MNHNS, CDR2 SASEGT. Trimming removed 0 bases from V and 4 bases from J, with 7 bases in between. Here the CDR3 DNA reads TGTGCCAGCAGTGAAGCGGGGCCTTACAATGAGCAGTTCTTC. Translation gives CASSEAGPYNEQFF.

This chain links TRBV7-9 with TRBJ1-2; D possibly corresponds to TRBD1 (5 bases). CDR1 is SEHNR and CDR2 is FQNEAQ in the germline V gene (reference sequence). The CDR3 runs to 14 residues. Trimming pared 3 bases from V and 1 base from J, leaving 9 bases between. CDR3 in amino acids: CASSFGRDNYGYTF. The CDR3 DNA follows: TGTGCCAGCAGCTTCGGCAGGGATAACTATGGCTACACCTTC.

The V gene is TRBV10-2, the J gene TRBJ1-1; D gene ambiguous. CDR1 WSHSY and CDR2 SAAADI come from the germline V gene. CDR3 length: 13 amino acids. Deletions cut 4 bases from V and 1 base from J, with 7 bases between. The CDR3 protein is CASSALPNTEAFF. CDR3 DNA: TGCGCCAGCAGTGCCCTCCCGAACACTGAAGCTTTCTTT.

The chain carries TRBV6-1 and TRBJ2-3, with TRBD2 matching over 8 bases. J gave up 4 bases and V 4 bases, and 4 bases lay outside the gene matches. Germline lookup yields CDR1 MNHNS and CDR2 SASEGT. The CDR3 sequence is 14 residues long. The CDR3 DNA follows: TGTGCCAGCAGTGGTAGCGGGGTCGCAGATACGCAGTATTTT. This encodes CASSGSGVADTQYF.

This sequence joins TRBV7-8 and TRBJ2-5, with TRBD2 as a possible D gene (7 bases). The CDR3 totals 15 residues. In germline, CDR1 is SGHVS, CDR2 FQNEAQ. The germline V and J ends were trimmed by 6 bases and 7 bases, with 21 bases remaining between them. CDR3 residues: CASSFGAGAPRTQYF. In DNA, the CDR3 is TGTGCCAGCAGTTTTGGGGCGGGGGCCCCTAGGACCCAGTACTTC.

V usage is TRBV5-1 and J usage is TRBJ2-7, with D possibly being TRBD1 or TRBD2 (7 bases each). V was clipped by 5 bases and J by 4 bases, with 13 bases between them. The germline V gene has CDR1 SGHRS and CDR2 YFSETQ. The CDR3 is 13 amino acids. The CDR3, as DNA: TGCGCCAGCAGTACAGGGGAGGGGTACGAGCAGTACTTC. Translating it yields CASSTGEGYEQYF.

The chain has TRBV5-1 and TRBJ1-2; a possible D gene is TRBD1 (5 bases). V shed 4 bases and J shed 4 bases, with 11 bases lying between them. The CDR3 extends over 13 amino acids. Germline V gene sequence: CDR1 SGHRS, CDR2 YFSETQ. CDR3 region: CASSPGPGYGYTF. The CDR3 DNA sequence: TGCGCCAGCAGCCCGGGGCCGGGCTATGGCTACACCTTC.

This clone was detected once. The chain links TRBV28 to TRBJ2-1; TRBD2 might be the D (5 bases). The ends were cut back, 3 bases at V and 0 bases at J, with 12 bases in the middle. The CDR3 totals 16 residues. Per the germline V gene, CDR1 is MDHEN and CDR2 is SYDVKM. The CDR3 loop reads CASSFAGLSSYNEQFF. The CDR3 DNA reads TGTGCCAGCAGTTTCGCGGGTTTGAGCTCCTACAATGAGCAGTTCTTC.

This chain links TRBV7-8 with TRBJ2-3; possibly TRBD2 for D (6 bases). Germline CDR1 is SGHVS and CDR2 is FQNEAQ. The CDR3 has 14 residues. Trimming took off 5 bases at V and 5 bases at J, with 14 bases between the two ends. CDR3: CASSRLGQEDTQYF. For the CDR3, the DNA is TGTGCCAGCAGCCGACTAGGTCAGGAAGATACGCAGTATTTT. The full variable domain, with the rest looked up from reference TRBV7-8 and TRBJ2-3, is GAGVSQSPRYKVAKRGQDVALRCDPISGHVSLFWYQQALGQGPEFLTYFQNEAQLDKSGLPSDRFFAERPEGSVSTLKIQRTQQEDSAVYLCASSRLGQEDTQYFGPGTRLTVL.

The genes are TRBV14 and TRBJ2-6; D ambiguous. With 0 bases removed from V and 0 bases from J, the gap between germline ends came to 12 bases. There are 18 residues in the CDR3. The germline V gene encodes CDR1 SGHDN and CDR2 FVKESK. CDR3 coding DNA: TGTGCCAGCAGCCAAGAAGATATTCGGAGCTCTGGGGCCAACGTCCTGACTTTC. Its translation: CASSQEDIRSSGANVLTF.

V gene TRBV28 combines with J gene TRBJ2-5; tentative D call: TRBD1 (6 bases). This CDR3 has 13 residues. The germline CDR1 and CDR2 sequences are MDHEN and SYDVKM. Between the trimmed V and J ends, which lost 9 bases and 4 bases, there was a span of 15 bases. Here the CDR3 DNA reads TGTGCCAGTTGGGACACCCTTGGAGAGACCCAGTACTTC. This sequence encodes CASWDTLGETQYF.

The CDR3 bases are TGTGCCAGCAGTCTCCGACAGGGCAAGGGCCACTCCTACGAGCAGTACTTC. This sequence encodes CASSLRQGKGHSYEQYF. The rearrangement joins TRBV28 to TRBJ2-7; 7 bases agree with TRBD1. The germline CDR1 and CDR2 sequences are MDHEN and SYDVKM. V dropped 5 bases and J dropped 0; count of bases not matched to a gene: 13. The CDR3 has 17 amino acids.

The genes are TRBV28 and TRBJ2-7; D remains unclear. V shed 7 bases and J shed 2 bases, with 15 bases lying between them. Germline loops: CDR1 MDHEN, CDR2 SYDVKM. This CDR3 region has 14 residues. CDR3 region: CASTSSLPPYEQYF. The DNA of the CDR3 is TGTGCCAGCACCTCGTCCCTTCCCCCCTACGAGCAGTACTTC.

V is TRBV30 and J is TRBJ2-1, with D unresolved. This CDR3 comprises 11 residues. In germline, CDR1 is GTSNPN, CDR2 SVGIG (reference sequence). V dropped 5 bases and J dropped 5 bases, with 7 bases sitting between them. CDR3 sequence (DNA): TGTGCCTGGCAACCAGACAATGAGCAGTTCTTC. This encodes CAWQPDNEQFF.

The CDR3 region has the DNA TGTGCCAGCAGTTACTGGGGGTTATCTGGAAACACCATATATTTT. It translates to CASSYWGLSGNTIYF. The chain couples TRBV6-5 to TRBJ1-3; weak D call: TRBD1 (5 bases). The CDR3 extends over 15 amino acids. V shed 1 base and J shed 1 base, with 8 bases lying between them. CDR1 is MNHEY and CDR2 is SVGAGI in the germline V gene.

This clone was recorded only once. V and J are TRBV21-1 and TRBJ2-7; TRBD1 is the table's D call and was not checked against the DNA. TRBV21-1 is recorded as a pseudogene. CDR3 length: 16 residues. The CDR3 protein is CASSPWALTDTYEQYF. The CDR3, as DNA: TGTGCCAGCAGCCCGTGGGCATTGACGGATACCTACGAGCAGTACTTC.

This chain joins TRBV6-1 and TRBJ2-5; D not certain. The end of the DNA is better explained by TRBJ2-7, so the J call may be wrong. Per germline, CDR1 MNHNS and CDR2 SASEGT. The CDR3 runs 12 residues. The DNA for the CDR3 is TGTGCCAGCAGTGAACACTCCTACGAGCAGTACTTC. It translates to CASSEHSYEQYF.

The chain recombines TRBV6-1 with TRBJ2-2; 9 bases align to TRBD2. The CDR3 totals 15 residues. Trimming took 6 bases from V and 8 from J; bases not matched to a gene: 10. Germline CDR1 and CDR2: MNHNS and SASEGT. The CDR3 is CASRVAGAPMGELFF. The CDR3 DNA reads TGTGCCAGCAGGGTAGCGGGAGCTCCTATGGGGGAGCTGTTTTTT.